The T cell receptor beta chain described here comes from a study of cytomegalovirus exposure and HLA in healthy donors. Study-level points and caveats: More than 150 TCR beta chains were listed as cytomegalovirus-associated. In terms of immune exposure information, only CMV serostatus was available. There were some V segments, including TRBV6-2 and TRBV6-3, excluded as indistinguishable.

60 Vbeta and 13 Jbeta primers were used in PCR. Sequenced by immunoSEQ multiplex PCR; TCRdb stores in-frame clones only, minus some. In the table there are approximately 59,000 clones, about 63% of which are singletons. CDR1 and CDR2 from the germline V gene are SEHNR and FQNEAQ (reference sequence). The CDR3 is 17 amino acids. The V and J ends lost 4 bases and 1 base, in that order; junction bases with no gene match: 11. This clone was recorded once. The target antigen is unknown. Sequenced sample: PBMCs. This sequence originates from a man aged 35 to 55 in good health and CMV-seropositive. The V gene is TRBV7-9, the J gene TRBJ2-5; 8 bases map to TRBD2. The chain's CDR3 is CASSYPGGAGGQETQYF. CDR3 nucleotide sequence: TGTGCCAGCAGCTACCCCGGGGGTGCGGGAGGCCAAGAGACCCAGTACTTC.